The 15 T cell receptor beta chains below were found in one sample sequenced in a study of CD8 T cells in Susac syndrome. The RNA, roughly 0.45 to 1 ug, was put through reverse transcription using random hexamers. One entry per CDR3 protein, called by TCRdb with MiXCR from the immunoSEQ multiplex PCR reads. This sample yields approximately 100,000 distinct CDR3 sequences, of which roughly 90% are seen a single time; about 0.12% belongs to the top ten. The sequencing input was CD8+ T cells from PBMCs. The receptors were gathered from a human donor in good health.

This chain joins TRBV20-1 and TRBJ2-5, with TRBD2 matching 12 bases. This CDR3 has 16 residues. From germline, CDR1 is DFQATT and CDR2 SNEGSKA (reference sequence). Trimming removed 3 bases from V and 3 bases from J; junction bases left unmatched: 8. CDR3 sequence (DNA): TGCAGTGCTAGCCCGTGGGCTAGCGGGGGGGAAGAGACCCAGTACTTC. It encodes CSASPWASGGEETQYF.

The CDR3 DNA sequence: TGTGCCACCAGTGATTCCCCTAGGGTAGCCTACAATGAGCAGTTCTTC. This codes for CATSDSPRVAYNEQFF. The V gene is TRBV24-1, the J gene TRBJ2-1; D not certain. V was cut by 2 bases and J by 2 bases, with 12 bases left in between. The germline CDR1 and CDR2 sequences are KGHDR and SFDVKD. This CDR3 region has 16 residues.

In nucleotides, the CDR3 is TGTGCCAGCAGTTACCCACTAATGACGCGGGGAGGGACGCACAATGAGCAGTTCTTC. Translated: CASSYPLMTRGGTHNEQFF. The chain employs TRBV6-2 or TRBV6-3 and TRBJ2-1; 7 positions match TRBD2. The germline CDR1 and CDR2 sequences are MNHEY and SVGEGT. V shed 2 bases, J shed 5 bases, and the junction held 18 bases outside the gene matches. The CDR3 consists of 19 residues.

The V and J genes are TRBV5-1 and TRBJ1-1; TRBD1 agrees at 8 bases. This CDR3 has 15 amino acids. The V gene end was trimmed by 4 bases and the J gene end by 1 base; junction bases not matched to a gene: 6. The germline gives CDR1 SGHRS, CDR2 YFSETQ. The chain's CDR3 is CASSGGQGKNTEAFF. CDR3 DNA: TGCGCCAGCAGCGGTGGACAGGGAAAGAACACTGAAGCTTTCTTT.

This chain connects TRBV27 to TRBJ2-4; D is possibly TRBD2 (5 bases). The CDR3 contains 19 residues. Germline V lookup: CDR1 MNHEY, CDR2 SMNVEV (reference sequence). Deletions cut 6 bases from V and 0 bases from J, with 24 bases between. The CDR3 bases are TGTGCCAGCAGGGCGGGCGGATTTTCAGACGGCTTAGCCAAAAACATTCAGTACTTC. Residues: CASRAGGFSDGLAKNIQYF.

This chain uses TRBV20-1 with TRBJ2-1; D unclear. Germline CDR1 DFQATT, CDR2 SNEGSKA (reference sequence). CDR3 size: 14 residues. V lost 3 bases to trimming and J lost 3 bases, with 12 bases between them. CDR3 sequence: CSASIGAIYNEQFF. CDR3 nucleotides: TGCAGTGCTAGTATCGGAGCGATCTACAATGAGCAGTTCTTC.

The DNA for the CDR3 is TGTGCCAGCAGCCAAGACGGGCAGCCCCAGCATTTT. This translates into CASSQDGQPQHF. The rearrangement uses TRBV3-1 and TRBJ1-5; no clear D gene. V lost 0 bases, J lost 7 bases, and 4 bases lay in between. The CDR3 has 12 residues. The germline gives CDR1 LGHDT, CDR2 YNNKEL (reference sequence).

The chain joins TRBV7-3 to TRBJ2-4; D is unresolved. The CDR3 sequence is 14 residues long. Germline CDR1 reads SGHTA; CDR2 reads FQGTGA. Deletions cut 0 bases from V and 6 bases from J, with 9 bases between. The CDR3 loop reads CASSLTGSSNIQYF. In nucleotides, the CDR3 is TGTGCCAGCAGCTTAACGGGCAGCTCAAACATTCAGTACTTC. Combining the CDR3 with reference TRBV7-3 and TRBJ2-4 gives the whole variable domain GAGVSQTPSNKVTEKGKYVELRCDPISGHTALYWYRQSLGQGPEFLIYFQGTGAADDSGLPNDRFFAVRPEGSVSTLKIQRTERGDSAVYLCASSLTGSSNIQYFGAGTRLSVL.

The rearrangement links TRBV7-9 to TRBJ2-2; 9 positions agree with TRBD1. Germline loops: CDR1 SEHNR, CDR2 FQNEAQ (reference sequence). The junction had 5 bases not matched to a gene; V was cut back by 5 bases and J by 4 bases. The CDR3 covers 15 residues. CDR3 nucleotides: TGTGCCAGCAGCCGGGGACAGGGTTTCACCGGGGAGCTGTTTTTT. This codes for CASSRGQGFTGELFF.

The CDR3 DNA reads TGTGCCAGCAGCCCGCCGCCCGGTGACCTCAAAAACATTCAGTACTTC. This gives the protein CASSPPPGDLKNIQYF. The chain recombines TRBV3-1 with TRBJ2-4; D remains unclear. Per the germline V gene, CDR1 is LGHDT and CDR2 is YNNKEL (reference sequence). This CDR3 comprises 16 residues. V lost 4 bases and J lost 3, with 16 bases in between.

The rearrangement uses TRBV30 and TRBJ1-5, with TRBD1 matching 8 bases. Looked up from germline, CDR1 is GTSNPN and CDR2 is SVGIG (reference sequence). V shed 1 base, J shed 2 bases, and the junction held 7 bases outside the gene matches. The CDR3 sequence is 16 residues long. The CDR3: CAWSAWTGLRNQPQHF. CDR3 nucleotides: TGTGCCTGGAGTGCCTGGACAGGGCTGCGCAATCAGCCCCAGCATTTT.

The chain employs TRBV20-1 and TRBJ2-5; D not certain. This CDR3 is built from 13 residues. V lost 4 bases and J lost 2, with 11 bases in between. Looked up from germline, CDR1 is DFQATT and CDR2 is SNEGSKA (reference sequence). The CDR3, as DNA: TGCAGTGCTACCCCCGACACTCAAGAGACCCAGTACTTC. It is translated as CSATPDTQETQYF.

The chain employs TRBV9 and TRBJ1-5; D gene ambiguous. CDR3 length: 15 amino acids. Trimming removed 0 bases at V and 4 bases at J, with 11 bases between. CDR1 SGDLS and CDR2 YYNGEE come from the germline V gene. The CDR3 loop is CASSVGAGQNQPQHF. As DNA, the CDR3 is TGTGCCAGCAGCGTAGGCGCAGGCCAAAATCAGCCCCAGCATTTT.

This chain links TRBV27 with TRBJ1-1, with D possibly being TRBD1 (5 bases). CDR3 length: 14 residues. CDR1 and CDR2 (germline): MNHEY, SMNVEV (reference sequence). The ends were cut back, 4 bases at V and 6 bases at J, with 15 bases in the middle. The CDR3 reads CASSWGKVGSEAFF. CDR3 in DNA: TGTGCCAGCAGTTGGGGGAAGGTGGGTTCTGAAGCTTTCTTT.

The chain recombines TRBV20-1 with TRBJ2-5; D remains unclear. Deletions cut 0 bases from V and 3 bases from J, with 20 bases between. CDR1 is DFQATT, CDR2 SNEGSKA, per germline (reference sequence). The CDR3 has 17 residues. For the CDR3, the DNA is TGCAGTGCTAGAGAAGGGCGGATCACAACCGACAAAGAGACCCAGTACTTC. Its translation: CSAREGRITTDKETQYF.